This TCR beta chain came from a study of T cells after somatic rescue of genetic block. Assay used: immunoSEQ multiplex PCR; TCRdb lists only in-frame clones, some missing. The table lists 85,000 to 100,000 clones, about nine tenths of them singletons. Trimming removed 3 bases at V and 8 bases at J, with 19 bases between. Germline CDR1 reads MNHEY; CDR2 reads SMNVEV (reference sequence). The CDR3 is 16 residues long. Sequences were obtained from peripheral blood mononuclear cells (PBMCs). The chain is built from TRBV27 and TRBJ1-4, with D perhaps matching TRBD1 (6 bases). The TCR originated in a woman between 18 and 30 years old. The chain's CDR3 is CASSLDGVGGREKLFF. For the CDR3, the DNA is TGTGCCAGCAGTTTGGATGGAGTAGGGGGACGGGAAAAACTGTTTTTT.